These 25 T cell receptor beta chains came from one sample sequenced in a study of T cells expressing NK-cell markers (dated by TCRdb to the early 2020s). The method was 5' RACE. Sequencing instrument: Illumina HiSeq 2000. After TCRdb reprocessed the reads, each CDR3 protein sequence was kept as one row, without DNA. The sample's own table lists around 260,000 distinct CDR3 sequences. More than 3.5% of the sample is in the top ten clones. Material for sequencing was blood T cells: a sorted CD56 or NKG2C T cell subset, CD4+ or CD8+ T cells, or bulk PBMC T cells (not recorded which). These TCRs come from a woman aged 18-69 years in good health.

This chain connects TRBV6-4 to TRBJ2-2; lacking DNA, the TRBD1 call made by TCRdb goes unchecked. The germline V gene encodes CDR1 MRHNA and CDR2 SNTAGT. This CDR3 is 14 amino acids long. The CDR3 spells CASRGQGYTGELFF.

The rearrangement links TRBV6-1 to TRBJ1-1; TCRdb calls TRBD1, which cannot be checked without DNA. Germline CDR1 reads MNHNS; CDR2 reads SASEGT. The CDR3 has 13 residues. The CDR3 sequence: CASRETVNTEAFF.

V is TRBV20-1 and J is TRBJ1-4. Germline-derived CDR1 and CDR2 are DFQATT and SNEGSKA (reference sequence). The CDR3 consists of 13 residues. CDR3: CSAKLGANEKLFF.

This sequence joins TRBV20-1 and TRBJ2-7; TCRdb's D gene call, TRBD1, goes unchecked for lack of DNA. The CDR3 runs 13 residues. The germline V gene has CDR1 DFQATT and CDR2 SNEGSKA (reference sequence). The CDR3 sequence: CSATRAGSYEQYF.

The J gene is TRBJ2-1, the V gene TRBV29-1. From germline, CDR1 is SQVTM and CDR2 ANQGSEA. The CDR3 sequence is 11 residues long. The CDR3 is CSVGSYNEQFF.

This chain connects TRBV6-1 to TRBJ2-6; TCRdb indicates TRBD1, and absent DNA this call remains unverified. Germline CDR1 MNHNS, CDR2 SASEGT. This CDR3 contains 17 residues. The CDR3 sequence: CASREQGYRSGANVLTF.

This rearrangement joins TRBV4-3 to TRBJ1-1; TCRdb lists TRBD1, though no DNA is available to test this call. Germline values: CDR1 LGHNA, CDR2 YSLEER. This CDR3 region has 15 residues. CDR3 sequence: CASSQDLRGYTEAFF.

The V call is TRBV12-3 or TRBV12-4, the J call TRBJ2-7; the D call from TCRdb, TRBD1, cannot be confirmed without DNA. This CDR3 has 14 residues. The CDR3 here is CASSASDRNSVQYF.

The chain couples TRBV19 to TRBJ1-1; lacking DNA, the TRBD1 call made by TCRdb goes unchecked. The CDR3 consists of 14 residues. Germline CDR1 is LNHDA and CDR2 is SQIVND (reference sequence). The CDR3 region is CASRRTGMNTEAFF.

V gene TRBV6-1 combines with J gene TRBJ2-2; TCRdb names TRBD1, which stays unverified in the absence of DNA. CDR1 is MNHNS and CDR2 is SASEGT in the germline V gene. The length of the CDR3 is 15 residues. CDR3 sequence: CASKTGATNTGELFF.

CDR3 sequence: CSADGTSGREREQFF. The chain combines TRBV20-1 with TRBJ2-1; TCRdb picks TRBD2, but there is no DNA to check that call. This CDR3 contains 15 residues. Germline lookup yields CDR1 DFQATT and CDR2 SNEGSKA (reference sequence).

The chain recombines TRBV6-1 with TRBJ2-5; TCRdb's assignment of TRBD2 cannot be checked, as there is no DNA. CDR1 and CDR2 from the germline V gene are MNHNS and SASEGT. This CDR3 spans 16 amino acids. CDR3 sequence reads: CASSEPGHPAKETQYF.

This chain uses TRBV20-1 with TRBJ2-2; TCRdb reports TRBD1, a call that lacks DNA to check it against. Germline assignment: CDR1 DFQATT and CDR2 SNEGSKA (reference sequence). This CDR3 region has 14 residues. The CDR3 sequence is CSASGGVNTGELFF.

The CDR3 protein is CSANIGTGFNEQFF. J is TRBJ2-1 and V is TRBV20-1; without DNA, the TCRdb call of TRBD1 cannot be checked. Germline assignment: CDR1 DFQATT and CDR2 SNEGSKA (reference sequence). CDR3 length: 14 amino acids.

This chain joins TRBV9 and TRBJ2-3; without DNA, the TCRdb call of TRBD1 cannot be checked. Germline loops: CDR1 SGDLS, CDR2 YYNGEE. The CDR3 spans 16 residues. CDR3 sequence: CASSVRGWTDTDTQYF.

V and J are TRBV4-3 and TRBJ1-2; no DNA is available, so the TRBD1 call from TCRdb remains unchecked. Looked up from germline, CDR1 is LGHNA and CDR2 is YSLEER. The CDR3 totals 15 residues. The CDR3: CASSQRTGGDYGYTF.

The chain has TRBV20-1 and TRBJ2-3; TCRdb returns TRBD2, unconfirmable since there is no DNA. The germline V gene encodes CDR1 DFQATT and CDR2 SNEGSKA (reference sequence). The CDR3 is 15 amino acids. The CDR3: CSAPRLAGGGDTQYF.

The chain has TRBV6-1 and TRBJ2-7; TCRdb's D call of TRBD2 is untestable without DNA. Germline CDR1 is MNHNS and CDR2 is SASEGT. This CDR3 region has 14 residues. CDR3 region: CASSDITSGYEQYF.

The chain combines TRBV29-1 with TRBJ2-2; TCRdb gives TRBD1 as the D gene, but with no DNA this cannot be confirmed. Germline assignment: CDR1 SQVTM and CDR2 ANQGSEA. The CDR3 covers 13 residues. The CDR3 loop reads CSVQTGNTGELFF.

This rearrangement joins TRBV6-2 or TRBV6-3 to TRBJ2-5. This CDR3 comprises 13 residues. The germline V gene encodes CDR1 MNHEY and CDR2 SVGEGT. CDR3 amino acids: CASSYANQETQYF.

The chain couples TRBV6-5 to TRBJ1-5. CDR3 length: 14 amino acids. Germline V gene data show CDR1 as MNHEY and CDR2 as SVGAGI. The CDR3 sequence is CASSYGRGGQPQHF.

The genes are TRBV12-3 or TRBV12-4 and TRBJ1-3. This CDR3 is built from 15 residues. CDR3 sequence: CASSRRLDSGNTIYF.

The rearrangement links TRBV6-2 or TRBV6-3 to TRBJ2-1; the TCRdb D gene call, TRBD2, has no DNA to confirm it. The CDR3 has 16 amino acids. From germline, CDR1 is MNHEY and CDR2 SVGEGT. The CDR3 protein is CASSPGLAGPYNEQFF.

This chain connects TRBV24-1 to TRBJ1-4; TCRdb lists TRBD1, though no DNA is available to test this call. Per germline, CDR1 KGHDR and CDR2 SFDVKD. There are 13 residues in the CDR3. Here the CDR3 reads CATSDFGTGKLFF.

The chain has TRBV6-2 or TRBV6-3 and TRBJ2-3; TCRdb indicates TRBD1, and absent DNA this call remains unverified. Looked up from germline, CDR1 is MNHEY and CDR2 is SVGEGT. The CDR3 sequence is 17 residues long. The CDR3 sequence: CASSYPARDRATDTQYF.